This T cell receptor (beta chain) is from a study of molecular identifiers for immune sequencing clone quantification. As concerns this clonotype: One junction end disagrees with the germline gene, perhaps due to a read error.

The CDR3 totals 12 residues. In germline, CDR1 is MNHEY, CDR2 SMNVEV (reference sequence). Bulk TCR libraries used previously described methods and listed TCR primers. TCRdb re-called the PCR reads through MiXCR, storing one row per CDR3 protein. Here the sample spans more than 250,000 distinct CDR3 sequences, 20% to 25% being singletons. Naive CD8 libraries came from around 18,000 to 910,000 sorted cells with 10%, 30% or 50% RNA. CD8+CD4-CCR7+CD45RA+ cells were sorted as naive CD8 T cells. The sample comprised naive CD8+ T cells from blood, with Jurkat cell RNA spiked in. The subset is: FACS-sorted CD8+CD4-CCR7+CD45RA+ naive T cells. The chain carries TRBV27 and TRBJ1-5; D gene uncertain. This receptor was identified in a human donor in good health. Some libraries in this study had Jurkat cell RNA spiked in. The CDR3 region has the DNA TGTGCCTGCAGTTTCCCCAATCAGCCCCAGCATTTT. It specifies CACSFPNQPQHF.